The clone carrying this TCR beta chain was observed at least ten times. The germline CDR1 and CDR2 sequences are DFQATT and SNEGSKA (reference sequence). The CDR3 sequence is 13 residues long. The ends were cut back, 3 bases at V and 8 bases at J, with 16 bases in the middle. The 5'RACE template-switching step produced TCR cDNA and added a universal primer site and UMIs. Using its own MiXCR run on the 5' RACE reads, TCRdb lists one record per CDR3 protein. The sample contains roughly 140,000 distinct CDR3 sequences, around 7.7% of which appear only once. The sample comes from a study of T cells after yellow fever vaccination. Study-wide context: The SMART-Seq v4 Ultra Low Input method served to prepare the low-cell-number fractions.

V gene TRBV20-1 combines with J gene TRBJ1-1, with D maybe TRBD1 (6 bases). The sequencing here drew on CD4+ T cells sorted from PBMCs, taken 5 days after the yellow fever booster vaccination. The source of this sequence is a man aged 30 to 45 who received the YFV17D yellow fever vaccine. The CDR3 sequence: CSASRTVPLEAFF. CDR3 nucleotides: TGCAGTGCTAGCCGGACAGTTCCTCTCGAAGCTTTCTTT.